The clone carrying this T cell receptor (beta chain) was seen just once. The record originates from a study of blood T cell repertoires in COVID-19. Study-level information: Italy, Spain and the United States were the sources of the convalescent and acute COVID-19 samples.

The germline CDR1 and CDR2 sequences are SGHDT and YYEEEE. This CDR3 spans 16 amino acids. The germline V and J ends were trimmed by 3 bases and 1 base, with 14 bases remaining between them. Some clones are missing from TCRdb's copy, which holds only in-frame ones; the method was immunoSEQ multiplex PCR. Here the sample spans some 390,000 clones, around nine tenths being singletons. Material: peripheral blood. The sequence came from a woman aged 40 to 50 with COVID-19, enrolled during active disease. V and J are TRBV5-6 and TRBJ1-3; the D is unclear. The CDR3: CASSSPVEGSGNTIYF. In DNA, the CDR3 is TGTGCCAGCAGCTCCCCCGTGGAGGGTTCTGGAAACACCATATATTTT.